The 31 T cell receptor beta chains below come from one sample, sequenced in a study of OX40 agonist ivuxolimab in advanced cancers. Clones were sequenced by immunoSEQ multiplex PCR, and TCRdb holds only the in-frame ones, with some missing. The sample holds tens of thousands of clones, around 82% seen once. The sample in question was CD4+ or CD8+ T cells sorted from blood, obtained in a trial of the OX40 agonist ivuxolimab. These receptors all come from an adult with an advanced solid tumor such as melanoma, head and neck, liver or kidney cancer.

This chain connects TRBV19 to TRBJ1-4; D not resolved. From germline, CDR1 is LNHDA and CDR2 SQIVND (reference sequence). The CDR3 has 16 residues. Trimming pared 7 bases from V and 0 bases from J, leaving 15 bases between. The CDR3 loop reads CASKSGFPATNEKLFF. The CDR3 DNA sequence: TGTGCCAGTAAAAGTGGCTTCCCCGCAACTAATGAAAAACTGTTTTTT.

This rearrangement joins TRBV2 to TRBJ2-2; D possibly uses TRBD1 or TRBD2 (5 bases each). V shed 6 bases and J shed 1 base, with 15 bases lying between them. This CDR3 spans 16 amino acids. Germline V gene data show CDR1 as SNHLY and CDR2 as FYNNEI. CDR3 protein: CASSDGTLENTGELFF. The CDR3 bases are TGTGCCAGCAGCGACGGGACCCTCGAGAACACCGGGGAGCTGTTTTTT.

The chain recombines TRBV4-2 with TRBJ2-1; TRBD2 is a possible D gene (6 bases). With 5 bases removed from V and 6 bases from J, the gap between germline ends came to 11 bases. Germline loops: CDR1 LGHNA, CDR2 YNFKEQ. This CDR3 has 13 residues. CDR3: CASSVGLTNEQFF. The DNA of the CDR3 is TGTGCCAGCAGCGTCGGACTAACCAATGAGCAGTTCTTC.

This clone appeared once. The CDR3 loop reads CASSLGPLARSSYEQYF. As DNA, the CDR3 is TGTGCCAGCAGCTTAGGGCCACTAGCGAGGAGCTCCTACGAGCAGTACTTC. The V gene is TRBV7-2, the J gene TRBJ2-5; 7 bases map to TRBD2. The last part of the DNA fits TRBJ2-7 better; the J call may be wrong. This CDR3 comprises 17 residues. The V gene's germline CDR1 is SGHTA and CDR2 FQGNSA.

The chain couples TRBV20-1 to TRBJ2-7, with D possibly TRBD2 on 6 matching bases. The ends were cut back, 5 bases at V and 1 base at J, with 6 bases in the middle. Germline loops: CDR1 DFQATT, CDR2 SNEGSKA (reference sequence). The CDR3 sequence is 11 residues long. DNA for the CDR3: TGCAGTGCTGGGGGGTCCTACGAGCAGTACTTC. It encodes CSAGGSYEQYF.

There are a few counts of this clone. The CDR3 is CASRRDNYGYTF. DNA of the CDR3: TGTGCCAGCAGGAGGGACAACTATGGCTACACCTTC. V usage is TRBV2 and J usage is TRBJ1-2; maybe TRBD1 (5 bases). The CDR3 length is 12 residues. The V end lost 6 bases, the J end lost 2 bases, and 7 bases lay between the germline ends. Germline CDR1 SNHLY, CDR2 FYNNEI.

The genes are TRBV7-2 and TRBJ1-4; the match to TRBD1 covers 8 bases. Germline CDR1 is SGHTA and CDR2 is FQGNSA. The CDR3 covers 15 residues. V dropped 6 bases and J dropped 0; count of bases not matched to a gene: 3. The CDR3 loop reads CASRRTGPTNEKLFF. In DNA form, the CDR3 reads TGTGCCAGCAGGCGGACAGGGCCAACTAATGAAAAACTGTTTTTT.

The CDR3 loop is CASSHDRGGYGYTF. CDR3 sequence (DNA): TGTGCCAGCAGCCATGACAGGGGAGGCTATGGCTACACCTTC. The J gene is TRBJ1-2, the V gene TRBV14, with 8 nucleotides matching TRBD1. Trimming at V came to 3 bases and at J to 4 bases, leaving 4 bases not matched to a gene. The CDR3 is made up of 14 amino acids. Germline V gives CDR1 SGHDN, CDR2 FVKESK. The full variable domain, its missing parts supplied by reference TRBV14 and TRBJ1-2, is EAGVTQFPSHSVIEKGQTVTLRCDPISGHDNLYWYRRVMGKEIKFLLHFVKESKQDESGMPNNRFLAERTGGTYSTLKVQPAELEDSGVYFCASSHDRGGYGYTFGSGTRLTVV.

The rearrangement uses TRBV5-1 and TRBJ2-3; tentative D call: TRBD1 (6 bases). CDR1 is SGHRS, CDR2 YFSETQ, per germline. This CDR3 is 14 amino acids long. V was clipped by 0 bases and J by 4 bases, with 9 bases between them. The CDR3 nucleotides read TGCGCCAGCAGCTTGGGGGGGCACGCAGATACGCAGTATTTT. It translates to CASSLGGHADTQYF.

The V and J genes are TRBV7-9 and TRBJ2-3; D not resolved. Germline V gene sequence: CDR1 SEHNR, CDR2 FQNEAQ (reference sequence). This CDR3 is built from 13 residues. The V and J ends lost 1 base and 4 bases respectively, with 6 bases between them. The CDR3 DNA reads TGTGCCAGCAGCTTAGTAGGGCCAGATACGCAGTATTTT. Protein sequence: CASSLVGPDTQYF.

As to this clone: The junction departs from the called germline gene at one end, perhaps through a read error. This chain uses TRBV7-9 with TRBJ2-5, with 8 positions matching TRBD2. The CDR3 runs to 14 residues. The germline CDR1 and CDR2 sequences are SEHNR and FQNEAQ (reference sequence). The CDR3 loop reads CASSVAGPGETQYF. The DNA for the CDR3 is TGTGCCAGCAGCGTAGCGGGGCCGGGGGAGACCCAGTACTTC.

The V gene is TRBV6-5, the J gene TRBJ1-2; 7 positions agree with TRBD1. From germline, CDR1 is MNHEY and CDR2 SVGAGI. With 7 bases clipped from V and 4 bases from J, the junction kept 6 bases outside the gene matches. The CDR3 has 13 amino acids. This chain's CDR3 is CASTPGTAYGYTF. The CDR3 bases are TGTGCCAGCACCCCGGGGACAGCCTATGGCTACACCTTC.

The chain couples TRBV18 to TRBJ1-6; 10 bases match TRBD1. Looked up from germline, CDR1 is KGHSH and CDR2 is LQKENI. The ends lost 3 bases at V and 7 bases at J; junction bases unmatched: 3. The CDR3 length is 15 residues. The CDR3 sequence is CASSPGTGENSPLHF. CDR3 coding DNA: TGTGCCAGCTCACCTGGGACAGGGGAGAATTCACCCCTCCACTTT.

V and J are TRBV5-1 and TRBJ1-2, with D possibly TRBD1 on 5 matching bases. This CDR3 comprises 13 residues. Germline V gene sequence: CDR1 SGHRS, CDR2 YFSETQ. Trimming cost V 2 bases and J 6 bases, with 11 bases left between them. This chain's CDR3 is CASSFDGGDGYTF. The CDR3 DNA follows: TGCGCCAGCAGCTTCGACGGGGGTGATGGCTACACCTTC.

This chain uses TRBV7-2 with TRBJ2-7; TRBD1 matches at 8 bases. The CDR3 has 15 amino acids. The V and J ends lost 5 bases and 2 bases, in that order; junction bases with no gene match: 8. Germline V lookup: CDR1 SGHTA, CDR2 FQGNSA. CDR3 DNA sequence: TGTGCCAGCAGCCCCGGGACAGGCCGAACCTACGAGCAGTACTTC. It yields the protein CASSPGTGRTYEQYF.

The chain links TRBV9 to TRBJ2-1; 12 positions agree with TRBD1. V lost 3 bases and J lost 9; bases outside the gene matches: 7. Germline loops: CDR1 SGDLS, CDR2 YYNGEE. This CDR3 is 15 amino acids long. The CDR3 loop reads CASSEGQGAGGEQFF. CDR3 nucleotides: TGTGCCAGCAGCGAGGGACAGGGGGCAGGGGGTGAGCAGTTCTTC. Combining the CDR3 with reference TRBV9 and TRBJ2-1 gives the whole variable domain DSGVTQTPKHLITATGQRVTLRCSPRSGDLSVYWYQQSLDQGLQFLIQYYNGEERAKGNILERFSAQQFPDLHSELNLSSLELGDSALYFCASSEGQGAGGEQFFGPGTRLTVL.

This clone was picked up one time. One junction end disagrees with the germline gene, perhaps due to a read error. The genes are TRBV7-9 and TRBJ1-2, with D tentatively TRBD1 (5 bases). CDR1 is SEHNR and CDR2 is FQNEAQ in the germline V gene (reference sequence). This CDR3 is built from 15 residues. The CDR3 sequence: CASSQDAQGNYGYTF. CDR3 DNA sequence: TGCGCCAGCAGCCAAGACGCGCAGGGTAACTATGGCTACACCTTC.

This clone occurred once. V and J are TRBV7-9 and TRBJ1-5, with 8 bases aligning to TRBD1. The junction had 6 bases not matched to a gene; V was cut back by 1 base and J by 4 bases. Germline V gene sequence: CDR1 SEHNR, CDR2 FQNEAQ (reference sequence). The CDR3 loop spans 16 amino acids. In DNA, the CDR3 is TGTGCCAGCAGCTTAGGTGGACAGGGAAGGAATCAGCCCCAGCATTTT. This codes for CASSLGGQGRNQPQHF.

The J gene is TRBJ1-2, the V gene TRBV6-5; 7 bases are shared with TRBD1. The ends lost 6 bases at V and 4 bases at J; junction bases unmatched: 8. The germline CDR1 and CDR2 sequences are MNHEY and SVGAGI. This CDR3 region has 14 residues. The CDR3, as DNA: TGTGCCAGCAGCCACAGGGGAGTCGGCTATGGCTACACCTTC. Amino acids: CASSHRGVGYGYTF.

This clone was detected only once. V is TRBV4-1 and J is TRBJ1-2, with D uncertain. The CDR3 sequence is 16 residues long. Germline CDR1 is MGHRA and CDR2 is YSYEKL. Trimming took off 0 bases at V and 7 bases at J, with 18 bases between the two ends. This CDR3 reads CASSQDEGRRFGGYTF. The CDR3 nucleotides are TGCGCCAGCAGCCAAGATGAGGGAAGACGTTTCGGTGGCTACACCTTC.

The chain has TRBV27 and TRBJ2-3; D might be TRBD1 or TRBD2, each matching 6 bases. The CDR3 sequence is 18 residues long. Trimming took off 6 bases at V and 1 base at J, with 23 bases between the two ends. Germline CDR1 and CDR2: MNHEY and SMNVEV (reference sequence). Here the CDR3 reads CASRPGGQVLFGTDTQYF. The CDR3 DNA is TGTGCCAGCAGACCCGGGGGACAAGTTTTATTTGGCACAGATACGCAGTATTTT.

This clone has just a few counts. The chain links TRBV4-2 to TRBJ1-5; a weak D match, TRBD1 (5 bases). V lost 5 bases to trimming and J lost 7 bases, with 15 bases between them. The CDR3 is 14 amino acids. The germline V gene has CDR1 LGHNA and CDR2 YNFKEQ. The CDR3 region has the DNA TGTGCCAGCAGCTCCTCAAAGGGGAACCAGCCCCAGCATTTT. It encodes CASSSSKGNQPQHF.

The chain links TRBV5-4 to TRBJ1-5, with D tentatively TRBD1 (6 bases). Germline values: CDR1 SGHNT, CDR2 YYREEE (reference sequence). The ends were cut back, 0 bases at V and 7 bases at J, with 14 bases in the middle. CDR3 length: 15 residues. CDR3 protein: CASSLGGQTGQPQHF. CDR3 DNA sequence: TGTGCCAGCAGCTTGGGGGGGCAGACGGGGCAGCCCCAGCATTTT.

The chain joins TRBV19 to TRBJ1-1; the D gene is possibly TRBD1 (5 bases). This CDR3 is 14 amino acids long. Per germline, CDR1 LNHDA and CDR2 SQIVND (reference sequence). Between the trimmed V and J ends, which lost 7 bases and 4 bases, there was a span of 16 bases. The CDR3 DNA reads as TGTGCCAGTAAACCAAGGGGCTGGGGCACTGAAGCTTTCTTT. It encodes CASKPRGWGTEAFF.

The J gene is TRBJ1-2, the V gene TRBV6-5; D may be TRBD1 (5 bases). Germline loops: CDR1 MNHEY, CDR2 SVGAGI. The CDR3 contains 15 residues. V lost 0 bases to trimming and J lost 1 base, with 9 bases between them. CDR3 in DNA: TGTGCCAGCAGTTACTCTCTTCAGGGTAACTATGGCTACACCTTC. Translated: CASSYSLQGNYGYTF.

The chain employs TRBV11-2 and TRBJ2-5, with 10 bases matching TRBD1. Trimming at V came to 4 bases and at J to 4 bases, leaving 9 bases not matched to a gene. The CDR3 is made up of 16 amino acids. CDR1 and CDR2 from the germline V gene are SGHAT and FQNNGV. The DNA for the CDR3 is TGTGCCAGCAGCTCCGGACAGGGGGGGACGACAGAGACCCAGTACTTC. It specifies CASSSGQGGTTETQYF.

This sequence joins TRBV5-4 and TRBJ1-2; 12 bases align to TRBD1. The germline V gene encodes CDR1 SGHNT and CDR2 YYREEE (reference sequence). The junction had 14 bases not matched to a gene; V was cut back by 4 bases and J by 7 bases. This CDR3 has 17 residues. CDR3 nucleotide sequence: TGTGCCAGCAGCCCAGACCTTCCCGGGACAGGGGGCTCTGGCTACACCTTC. It specifies CASSPDLPGTGGSGYTF.

V usage is TRBV7-3 and J usage is TRBJ2-1, with 11 bases matching TRBD2. The J segment lost 8 bases and the V segment lost 5 bases, leaving 11 bases of the junction unmatched. Germline loops: CDR1 SGHTA, CDR2 FQGTGA. This CDR3 has 16 amino acids. The CDR3 DNA reads TGTGCCAGCAGCCCAACAACTAGCGGGGGACCCTATGAGCAGTTCTTC. Residues: CASSPTTSGGPYEQFF.

This clone has more than one count but fewer than ten. The V and J genes are TRBV5-4 and TRBJ2-1, with TRBD2 matching 11 bases. In germline, CDR1 is SGHNT, CDR2 YYREEE (reference sequence). CDR3 length: 16 amino acids. V lost 2 bases and J lost 7; bases outside the gene matches: 8. The CDR3 DNA follows: TGTGCCAGCAGCTTTATTAGCGGGGGGGTAGGGAATGAGCAGTTCTTC. Amino acids: CASSFISGGVGNEQFF.

This clone was seen more than once but under ten times. The chain joins TRBV6-5 to TRBJ1-6; no definite D call. Germline CDR1 is MNHEY and CDR2 is SVGAGI. This CDR3 region has 13 residues. Deletions cut 6 bases from V and 7 bases from J, with 10 bases between. For the CDR3, the DNA is TGTGCCAGCAGGGACCGACGGAATTCACCCCTCCACTTT. It yields the protein CASRDRRNSPLHF.

The V call is TRBV7-6, the J call TRBJ1-1, with TRBD1 as a possible D gene (5 bases). Germline CDR1 and CDR2: SGHVS and FNYEAQ. The CDR3 contains 13 residues. V lost 8 bases and J 0 bases, leaving 10 bases between the germline ends. The CDR3 sequence: CASGADLNTEAFF. For the CDR3, the DNA is TGTGCCAGCGGGGCCGACTTGAACACTGAAGCTTTCTTT.